A selection of T cell receptor beta chains follows, all from one sample in a study of T cell responses to AZD1222 COVID-19 vaccine. Here immunoSEQ multiplex PCR was the method, and the copy in TCRdb shows in-frame clones only, minus some. This sample has more than 140,000 clones, with 88% found just once. The specimen was peripheral blood, collected on day 0 of MenACWY control vaccination. These receptor sequences come from an adult in good health. Each CDR3 is given with its conserved first and last residue. Fields, in order: D gene, clone size, J gene, V gene, CDR3 protein, CDR3 DNA. A D gene is named only where the DNA matches it firmly. Clone size is stated in some rows and not others, as once, few, many or a class when expanded.

. . TRBJ1-2 TRBV2 CASRLEGGGYGYTF TGTGCCAGCAGATTAGAAGGGGGAGGCTATGGCTACACCTTC
TRBD2 . TRBJ2-1 TRBV6-2/TRBV6-3 CASSSMLAGDGEQFF TGTGCCAGCAGTTCCATGCTAGCGGGAGATGGTGAGCAGTTCTTC
TRBD1 . TRBJ2-1 TRBV6-6 CASSYSQPGQEQFF TGTGCCAGCAGTTACTCCCAACCGGGACAGGAGCAGTTCTTC
TRBD1 . TRBJ2-5 TRBV19 CASSTGGTQYF TGTGCCAGTAGTACAGGGGGGACCCAGTACTTC
. . TRBJ2-1 TRBV7-2 CASSRTVNEQFF TGTGCCAGCAGCCGGACTGTCAATGAGCAGTTCTTC
. . TRBJ1-2 TRBV9 CASSAFYGYTF TGTGCCAGCAGTGCATTTTATGGCTACACCTTC
TRBD1 . TRBJ1-2 TRBV5-6 CASSLTGVGGYGYTF TGTGCCAGCAGCTTGACAGGGGTCGGGGGCTATGGCTACACCTTC
. . TRBJ2-1 TRBV18 CASSPPSVRNHEQFF TGTGCCAGCTCACCCCCTTCAGTTAGGAACCATGAGCAGTTCTTC
. . TRBJ2-3 TRBV5-1 CASSPIGQGPGDTQYF TGCGCCAGCAGCCCTATCGGGCAGGGGCCCGGAGATACGCAGTATTTT
. once TRBJ1-2 TRBV18 CASSPDKRGYTF TGTGCCAGCTCACCGGACAAACGTGGGTACACCTTC
. once TRBJ1-4 TRBV5-4 CASSRGPVGEKLFF TGTGCCAGCAGCCGCGGACCGGTGGGTGAAAAACTGTTTTTT
. . TRBJ2-7 TRBV5-5 CASSPKPQVLSYEQYF TGTGCCAGCAGCCCCAAACCCCAGGTTCTCTCCTACGAGCAGTACTTC
. . TRBJ1-3 TRBV5-1 CASSLLAVGNSGNTIYF TGCGCCAGCAGCTTGCTTGCAGTGGGAAACTCTGGAAACACCATATATTTT
. few TRBJ1-2 TRBV4-3 CASSGRQGPNYGYTF TGCGCCAGCAGCGGTCGCCAGGGGCCGAACTATGGCTACACCTTC
TRBD1 . TRBJ1-2 TRBV10-3 CAIKGQVLSYGYTF TGTGCCATCAAGGGACAGGTTCTTTCCTATGGCTACACCTTC
. . TRBJ1-5 TRBV19 CASSIDRGGPFNQPQHF TGTGCCAGTAGTATAGATCGCGGGGGACCCTTCAATCAGCCCCAGCATTTT
. . TRBJ1-2 TRBV5-1 CASSWGDYTSRYTF TGCGCCAGCAGCTGGGGGGACTATACCAGCCGCTACACCTTC
. . TRBJ1-5 TRBV28 CASSLEQANQPQHF TGTGCCAGCAGTTTAGAACAGGCTAATCAGCCCCAGCATTTT
. . TRBJ1-1 TRBV10-3 CAITGQRWGTEAFF TGTGCCATCACCGGACAACGGTGGGGCACTGAAGCTTTCTTT
. . TRBJ2-2 TRBV7-3 CASSLTVPPGELFF TGTGCCAGCAGCTTAACAGTTCCTCCCGGGGAGCTGTTTTTT
. . TRBJ2-7 TRBV5-1 CASSPTGSREQYF TGCGCCAGCAGCCCGACTGGCTCGCGGGAGCAGTACTTC
. few TRBJ2-1 TRBV7-8 CASSPEGEQFF TGTGCCAGCAGCCCGGAGGGGGAGCAGTTCTTC
TRBD1 once TRBJ2-7 TRBV18 CASSPRTGYYEQYF TGTGCCAGCTCACCGCGGACAGGGTATTACGAGCAGTACTTC
. many TRBJ2-7 TRBV7-2 CASSLAGGGTEQYF TGTGCCAGCAGCCTCGCAGGGGGGGGTACTGAGCAGTACTTC
. . TRBJ2-1 TRBV29-1 CSVARSLSLYNEQFF TGCAGCGTTGCGAGGTCCCTCTCCTTATACAATGAGCAGTTCTTC
TRBD2 . TRBJ2-5 TRBV13 CASSRGGAETQYF TGTGCCAGCAGCCGGGGGGGCGCAGAGACCCAGTACTTC
. . TRBJ2-1 TRBV7-7 CASSLALGGAYNEQFF TGTGCTAGCAGCTTAGCCCTAGGGGGAGCCTACAATGAGCAGTTCTTC
. once TRBJ2-7 TRBV7-9 CASSHRSEQYF TGTGCCAGCAGCCACCGTAGCGAGCAGTACTTC
. . TRBJ2-1 TRBV9 CASSPAGPYGQFF TGTGCCAGCAGCCCCGCTGGACCCTATGGGCAGTTCTTC
. . TRBJ2-3 TRBV4-1 CASSPGAGTDTQYF TGCGCCAGCAGCCCCGGGGCCGGCACAGATACGCAGTATTTT
TRBD2 . TRBJ2-1 TRBV11-3 CASSGSGGAYNEQFF TGTGCCAGCAGCGGTAGCGGGGGGGCCTACAATGAGCAGTTCTTC
TRBD1 . TRBJ1-6 TRBV5-1 CASSPEALSWTGVSPLHF TGCGCCAGCAGCCCCGAAGCTCTTTCCTGGACAGGGGTTTCACCCCTCCACTTT
TRBD1 . TRBJ1-2 TRBV28 CASSPLGTVYGYTF TGTGCCAGCAGTCCCCTCGGGACAGTATATGGCTACACCTTC
. . TRBJ1-5 TRBV24-1 CASQGYSNQPQHF TGTGCCTCCCAGGGGTATAGCAATCAGCCCCAGCATTTT
. . TRBJ2-7 TRBV7-2 CASSNGSPYEQYF TGTGCCAGCAGTAACGGTTCCCCCTACGAGCAGTACTTC
. . TRBJ1-1 TRBV28 CASSLTALGGEAFF TGTGCCAGCAGTTTAACGGCCCTGGGGGGTGAAGCTTTCTTT
TRBD1 . TRBJ2-3 TRBV5-6 CASSARDRDRDTQYF TGTGCCAGCAGTGCCCGGGACAGGGACAGGGATACGCAGTATTTT
. . TRBJ1-1 TRBV6-5 CASSPPTLNTEAFF TGTGCCAGCAGCCCCCCAACCCTGAACACTGAAGCTTTCTTT
TRBD2 . TRBJ2-2 TRBV11-2 CASSPSSAGGGNTGELFF TGTGCCAGCAGCCCGTCCTCAGCGGGAGGGGGCAACACCGGGGAGCTGTTTTTT
. . TRBJ2-4 TRBV19 CASMWGSLGIQYF TGTGCCAGTATGTGGGGGAGTTTGGGCATTCAGTACTTC
. . TRBJ2-7 TRBV7-2 CASSSQTGYEQYF TGTGCCAGCAGCTCCCAGACAGGCTACGAGCAGTACTTC
TRBD1 . TRBJ1-2 TRBV14 CASSQDGRQGYYYGYTF TGTGCCAGCAGCCAAGATGGGAGACAGGGTTATTACTATGGCTACACCTTC
. . TRBJ1-2 TRBV4-1 CASSQEPSFTFNYGYTF TGCGCCAGCAGCCAAGAACCTTCATTTACCTTTAACTATGGCTACACCTTC
. . TRBJ1-1 TRBV4-1 CASSRGEGANTEAFF TGCGCCAGCAGCCGAGGGGAAGGCGCGAACACTGAAGCTTTCTTT
TRBD1 . TRBJ1-1 TRBV19 CARRTGFIMNTEAFF TGTGCCCGCCGGACAGGGTTTATTATGAACACTGAAGCTTTCTTT
. . TRBJ1-2 TRBV12-3/TRBV12-4 CATYNVANYGYTF TGTGCCACCTACAACGTAGCTAACTATGGCTACACCTTC
TRBD2 . TRBJ2-7 TRBV27 CASSWGLDLSEQYF TGTGCCAGCAGTTGGGGACTAGATCTCTCCGAGCAGTACTTC
TRBD1 few TRBJ1-2 TRBV5-1 CASSRTGDYGYTF TGCGCCAGCAGCAGGACAGGGGACTATGGCTACACCTTC
TRBD1 . TRBJ2-5 TRBV5-6 CASSPTGQGEETQYF TGTGCCAGCAGCCCGACCGGACAGGGTGAAGAGACCCAGTACTTC